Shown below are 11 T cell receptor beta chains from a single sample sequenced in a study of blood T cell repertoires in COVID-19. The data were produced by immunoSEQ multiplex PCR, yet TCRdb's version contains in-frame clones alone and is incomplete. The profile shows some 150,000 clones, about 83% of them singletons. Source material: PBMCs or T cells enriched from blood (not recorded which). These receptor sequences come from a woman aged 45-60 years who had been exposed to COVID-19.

The CDR3 spells CASSLELRGNTIYF. CDR3 nucleotide sequence: TGTGCCAGCAGCTTAGAGTTGCGGGGAAACACCATATATTTT. The rearrangement links TRBV7-2 to TRBJ1-3; no clear D. V was trimmed by 1 base and J by 4 bases, leaving 8 bases between them. The CDR3 extends over 14 amino acids. CDR1 is SGHTA, CDR2 FQGNSA, per germline.

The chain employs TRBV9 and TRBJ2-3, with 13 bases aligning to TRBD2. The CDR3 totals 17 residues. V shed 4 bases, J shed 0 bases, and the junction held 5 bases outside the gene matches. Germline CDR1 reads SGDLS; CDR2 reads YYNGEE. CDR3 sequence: CASSSLAGGSSTDTQYF. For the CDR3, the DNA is TGTGCCAGCAGCTCACTAGCGGGGGGGTCTAGCACAGATACGCAGTATTTT.

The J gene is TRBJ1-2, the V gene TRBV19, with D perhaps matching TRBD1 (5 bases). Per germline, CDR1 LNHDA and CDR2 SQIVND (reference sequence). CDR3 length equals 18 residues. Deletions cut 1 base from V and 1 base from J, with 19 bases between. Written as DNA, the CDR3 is TGTGCCAGTAGTATAGTCGACAGATTCCGATATTTTAACTATGGCTACACCTTC. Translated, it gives CASSIVDRFRYFNYGYTF.

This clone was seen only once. This CDR3 reads CASSAGEQYF. CDR3 in DNA: TGTGCCAGCAGTGCGGGGGAGCAGTACTTC. The V gene is TRBV2, the J gene TRBJ2-7; D possibly corresponds to TRBD2 (5 bases). Per germline, CDR1 SNHLY and CDR2 FYNNEI. The V gene lost 4 bases and the J gene lost 7 bases, with 5 bases spanning the gap. The CDR3 extends over 10 amino acids.

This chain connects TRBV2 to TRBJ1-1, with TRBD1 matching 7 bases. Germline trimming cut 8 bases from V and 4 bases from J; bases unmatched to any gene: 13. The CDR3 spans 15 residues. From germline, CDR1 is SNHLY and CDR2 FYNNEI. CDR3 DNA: TGTGCCAGCGGAGGGGCAAGGGGGCATGGCACTGAAGCTTTCTTT. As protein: CASGGARGHGTEAFF.

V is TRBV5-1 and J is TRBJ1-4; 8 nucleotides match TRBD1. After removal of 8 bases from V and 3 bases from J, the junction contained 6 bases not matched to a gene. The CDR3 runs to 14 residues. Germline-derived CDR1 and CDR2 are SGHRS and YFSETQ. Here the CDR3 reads CASSDRVANEKLFF. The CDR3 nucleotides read TGCGCCAGTTCGGACAGGGTAGCTAATGAAAAACTGTTTTTT.

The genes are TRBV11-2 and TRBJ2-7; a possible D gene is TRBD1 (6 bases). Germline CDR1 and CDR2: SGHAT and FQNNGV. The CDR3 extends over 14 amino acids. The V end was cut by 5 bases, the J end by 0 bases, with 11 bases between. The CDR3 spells CASSKDRLSYEQYF. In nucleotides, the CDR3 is TGTGCCAGCAGCAAGGACAGACTCTCCTACGAGCAGTACTTC.

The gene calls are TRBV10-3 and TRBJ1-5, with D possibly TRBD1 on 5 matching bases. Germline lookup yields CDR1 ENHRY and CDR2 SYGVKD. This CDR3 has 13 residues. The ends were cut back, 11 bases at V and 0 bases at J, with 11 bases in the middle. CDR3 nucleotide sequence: TGTGCCTCGGGGGGGGGTAGCAATCAGCCCCAGCATTTT. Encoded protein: CASGGGSNQPQHF.

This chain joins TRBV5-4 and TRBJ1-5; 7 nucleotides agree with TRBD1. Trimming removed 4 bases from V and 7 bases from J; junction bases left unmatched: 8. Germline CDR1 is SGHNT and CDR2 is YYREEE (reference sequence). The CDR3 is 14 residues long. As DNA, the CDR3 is TGTGCCAGCAGCGTGACAGGGTCGGGCCAGCCCCAGCATTTT. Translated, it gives CASSVTGSGQPQHF. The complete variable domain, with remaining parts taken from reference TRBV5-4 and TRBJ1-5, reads ETGVTQSPTHLIKTRGQQVTLRCSSQSGHNTVSWYQQALGQGPQFIFQYYREEENGRGNFPPRFSGLQFPNYSSELNVNALELDDSALYLCASSVTGSGQPQHFGDGTRLSIL.

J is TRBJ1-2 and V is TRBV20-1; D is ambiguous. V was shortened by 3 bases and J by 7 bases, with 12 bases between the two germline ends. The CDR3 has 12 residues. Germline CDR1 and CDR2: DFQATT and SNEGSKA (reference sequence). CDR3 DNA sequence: TGCAGTGCTAGTGTGGTTGGGAGTGGCTACACCTTC. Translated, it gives CSASVVGSGYTF.

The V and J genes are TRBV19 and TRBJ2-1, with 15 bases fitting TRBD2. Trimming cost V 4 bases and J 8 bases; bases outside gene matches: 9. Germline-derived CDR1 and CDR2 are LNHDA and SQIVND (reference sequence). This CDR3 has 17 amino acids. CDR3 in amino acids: CASSNGLAGGLRYEQFF. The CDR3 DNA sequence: TGTGCCAGTAGTAACGGACTAGCGGGGGGGTTAAGGTATGAGCAGTTCTTC. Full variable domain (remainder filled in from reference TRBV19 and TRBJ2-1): DGGITQSPKYLFRKEGQNVTLSCEQNLNHDAMYWYRQDPGQGLRLIYYSQIVNDFQKGDIAEGYSVSREKKESFPLTVTSAQKNPTAFYLCASSNGLAGGLRYEQFFGPGTRLTVL.